The T cell receptor beta chain described here comes from a study of T cell changes during pregnancy in multiple sclerosis. Only in-frame clones appear in the TCRdb table, and some are missing; sequencing was by immunoSEQ multiplex PCR. The sample contains 95,000 to 100,000 clones, more than 90% of which appear only once. The CDR3 length is 15 residues. Trimming took 1 base from V and 0 from J; bases not matched to a gene: 6. Germline V gene lookup returns CDR1 SQVTM and CDR2 ANQGSEA. This sequence joins TRBV29-1 and TRBJ2-7, with TRBD2 matching over 7 bases. This sequence originates from a female donor with multiple sclerosis, enrolled in a pregnancy study. Sequenced material: peripheral blood, taken in the second trimester of pregnancy. The CDR3 loop is CSVEGGEGPSYEQYF. CDR3 sequence (DNA): TGCAGCGTTGAAGGTGGGGAGGGCCCCTCCTACGAGCAGTACTTC.